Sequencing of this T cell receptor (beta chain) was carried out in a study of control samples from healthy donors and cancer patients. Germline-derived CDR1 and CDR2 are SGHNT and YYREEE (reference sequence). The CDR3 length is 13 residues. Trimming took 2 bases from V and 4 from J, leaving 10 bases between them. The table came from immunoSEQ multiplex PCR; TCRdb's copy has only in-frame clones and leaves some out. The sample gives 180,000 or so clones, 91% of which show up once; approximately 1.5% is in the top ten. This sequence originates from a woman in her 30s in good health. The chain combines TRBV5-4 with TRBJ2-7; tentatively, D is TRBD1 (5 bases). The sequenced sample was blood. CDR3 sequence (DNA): TGTGCCAGCAGCTTAGGGTCAGGGTACGAGCAGTACTTC. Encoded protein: CASSLGSGYEQYF.